This T cell receptor (beta chain) was identified during a study of cytomegalovirus exposure and HLA in healthy donors. A remark on this clone: The antigen remains undetermined.

13 Jbeta primers and 60 Vbeta primers were used for the PCR. Generated by immunoSEQ multiplex PCR, the TCRdb table keeps only in-frame clones and is missing some. Among some 110,000 clones listed, around a tenth were seen once. The CDR3 runs to 15 residues. Germline V gene lookup returns CDR1 MRHNA and CDR2 SNTAGT. V dropped 5 bases and J dropped 9; count of bases not matched to a gene: 15. General study points: As a later analysis showed, several of the most significant clusters appeared to be linked to common viral pathogens.

The sequence was collected from a man aged 25 to 45 in good health and CMV-seronegative. V is TRBV6-4 and J is TRBJ2-7, with 8 bases lining up with TRBD1. The sequencing sample was made of PBMCs. CDR3 nucleotide sequence: TGTGCCAGCAGTCCTAATCCGGGACAGGTGGCAGGGCAGTACTTC. Translating it yields CASSPNPGQVAGQYF.